The rows below give T cell receptor beta chains drawn from one sample of a study of T cell repertoires in cytomegalovirus infection. The antigens of these receptors remain unknown. MiXCR, applied by TCRdb to the reads, yields one record per CDR3 protein. The table includes some 900,000 distinct CDR3 sequences, about 30% detected once. Sequencing used cultured CD8+ T cells from PBMCs, obtained from culture after CMV antigen stimulation. All receptors derive from a human donor in good health (CMV status not recorded). Some clones in this sample may be carry-over from other donors' samples. CDR3s include the opening cysteine and the closing phenylalanine or tryptophan. D genes are given only for firm matches. A clone size is listed for some rows: how often the clone was seen (once, few, many), or a class if it is expanded.

V	length	J	size	D	DNA	CDR3
TRBV7-9	12	TRBJ1-2	few	NA	TGTGCCAGCAGCCCACACAGCTATGGCTACACCTTC	CASSPHSYGYTF
TRBV5-3	17	TRBJ1-6	NA	NA	TGTGCCAGCAGCTCTGAAGTCTCTAACCCTACCTTTTCACCCCTCCACTTT	CASSSEVSNPTFSPLHF
TRBV3-1	13	TRBJ2-3	NA	NA	TGTGCCAGCAGCCCCATGAGGACAGATACGCAGTATTTT	CASSPMRTDTQYF
TRBV19	15	TRBJ1-6	few	TRBD1	TGTGCCAGTACTCCCAGGGGGGAAGCGGATTCACCCCTCCACTTT	CASTPRGEADSPLHF
TRBV7-9	15	TRBJ1-4	NA	NA	TGTGCCAGCAATTTCGACCTTGCAACTAATGAAAAACTGTTTTTT	CASNFDLATNEKLFF
TRBV20-1	11	TRBJ2-3	NA	TRBD1	TGCAGTGCGGACGGGACAGGCACGCAGTATTTT	CSADGTGTQYF
TRBV12-3/TRBV12-4	14	TRBJ2-3	few	NA	TGTGCCAGCGGACTGGGGGCGAGCACAGATACGCAGTATTTT	CASGLGASTDTQYF
TRBV4-2	15	TRBJ2-5	NA	TRBD1	TGTGCCAGCAGTCAAGGCGACAGGGGGGAAGAGACCCAGTACTTC	CASSQGDRGEETQYF
TRBV6-6	14	TRBJ2-3	NA	NA	TGTGCCAGCAGTTACTACGACAGGTCAGATACGCAGTATTTT	CASSYYDRSDTQYF
TRBV9	16	TRBJ1-3	NA	NA	TGTGCCAGCAGCGTAGGGGGCAGGGACTCTGGAAACACCATATATTTT	CASSVGGRDSGNTIYF
TRBV6-5	17	TRBJ2-1	many	TRBD2	TGTGCCAGCAGTTTGACTAGCGGGGGGGCCCATTACAATGAGCAGTTCTTC	CASSLTSGGAHYNEQFF
TRBV24-1	17	TRBJ2-6	few	NA	TGTGCCACCAGTGTCCAACCACGAAGCTCTGGGGCCAACGTCCTGACTTTC	CATSVQPRSSGANVLTF
TRBV6-5	15	TRBJ1-3	NA	TRBD1	TGTGCCAGCAGCTATGGACAGGCCTCTGGAAACACCATATATTTT	CASSYGQASGNTIYF
TRBV7-9	14	TRBJ1-6	few	TRBD1	TGTGCCAGCAGCCCTAGGACAGGGTTTTCACCCCTCCACTTT	CASSPRTGFSPLHF
TRBV6-5	13	TRBJ1-2	NA	NA	TGTGCCAGCAGATACTCGGGGTCCTATGGCTACACCTTC	CASRYSGSYGYTF
TRBV27	15	TRBJ1-1	few	TRBD1	TGTGCCAGCAGTTTCATCTACAGGGGGAACACTGAAGCTTTCTTT	CASSFIYRGNTEAFF
TRBV28	13	TRBJ1-1	few	NA	TGTGCCAGCAGTTTTGCAGAGTTAAGGGGAGCTTTCTTT	CASSFAELRGAFF
TRBV7-6	15	TRBJ2-7	few	NA	TGTGCCAGCAGCTTAGCCCGCGGGACGTCCTACGAGCAGTACTTC	CASSLARGTSYEQYF